The rows below give T cell receptor beta chains drawn from one sample of a study of blood T cell repertoires in COVID-19. The repertoire was sequenced with immunoSEQ multiplex PCR; TCRdb's copy has only in-frame clones and lacks some. The sample has around 150,000 clones; roughly 84% are singletons. The sequencing sample was made of peripheral blood. The source of these receptors is a man between 65 and 80 years old with acute or convalescent COVID-19. The CDR3 runs from the conserved cysteine through the conserved F or W. The order of the fields is clone size, D gene, J gene, V gene, CDR3 protein, CDR3 DNA. D genes are given only for firm matches. Only some rows state a clone size, as once, few, many or a class for expanded clones.

once | - | TRBJ1-4 | TRBV27 | CASSQGTTNEKLFF | TGTGCCAGCAGTCAGGGGACGACTAATGAAAAACTGTTTTTT
- | - | TRBJ2-7 | TRBV5-4 | CASSIPSGEGFGSGGEQYF | -
- | TRBD1 | TRBJ1-4 | TRBV28 | CASSLPPDRAKLFF | TGTGCCAGCAGTTTACCTCCGGACAGGGCAAAACTGTTTTTT
- | - | TRBJ1-6 | TRBV14 | CASSSRGRNSPLHF | TGTGCCAGCAGCTCCAGGGGTCGGAATTCACCCCTCCACTTT
- | TRBD2 | TRBJ2-1 | TRBV18 | CASSPTTSGGARNEQFF | TGTGCCAGCTCACCAACGACTAGCGGGGGGGCCCGTAATGAGCAGTTCTTC
- | - | TRBJ1-2 | TRBV15 | CATSRHKTNYGYTF | TGTGCCACCAGCAGGCACAAGACTAACTATGGCTACACCTTC
- | - | TRBJ1-2 | TRBV19 | CASSHPRAPGGYTF | TGTGCCAGTAGTCACCCGCGGGCCCCGGGAGGCTACACCTTC
- | TRBD2 | TRBJ2-2 | TRBV7-3 | CASQQRGSAGELFF | TGTGCCAGCCAGCAGCGGGGGTCGGCCGGGGAGCTGTTTTTT
- | - | TRBJ2-3 | TRBV27 | CASRPRGDTQYF | TGTGCCAGCAGACCTAGGGGGGATACGCAGTATTTT
- | TRBD1 | TRBJ2-3 | TRBV3-1/TRBV3-2 | CASRLSGTASTDTQYF | TGTGCCAGCAGACTTTCCGGGACAGCCAGCACAGATACGCAGTATTTT
- | - | TRBJ2-1 | TRBV25-1 | CASSGLNRDYYNEQFF | TGTGCCAGCAGTGGTTTAAACAGGGACTATTACAATGAGCAGTTCTTC
- | TRBD1 | TRBJ2-2 | TRBV7-8 | CASSSGTANTGELFF | TGTGCCAGCAGTTCCGGGACAGCGAACACCGGGGAGCTGTTTTTT
- | TRBD2 | TRBJ2-5 | TRBV28 | CASSFRGRLAGLETQYF | TGTGCCAGCAGTTTTAGGGGTAGACTAGCGGGTTTAGAGACCCAGTACTTC
- | - | TRBJ2-5 | TRBV6-1 | CASSELHLYQETQYF | TGTGCCAGCAGTGAATTACACCTGTACCAAGAGACCCAGTACTTC
- | - | TRBJ2-7 | TRBV7-9 | CASSLSPLPGSEQYF | TGTGCCAGCAGCTTAAGTCCTCTCCCAGGGTCCGAGCAGTACTTC
once | TRBD2 | TRBJ2-2 | TRBV9 | CASSVALGGGATGELFF | TGTGCCAGCAGCGTAGCTCTGGGCGGGGGGGCCACCGGGGAGCTGTTTTTT
- | TRBD2 | TRBJ2-3 | TRBV27 | CASSLSPRSGRATDTQYF | TGTGCCAGCAGTTTATCCCCCCGTAGCGGGAGGGCCACAGATACGCAGTATTTT
- | TRBD1 | TRBJ2-7 | TRBV19 | CATSTGAAGNEQYF | TGTGCCACCTCGACAGGGGCGGCAGGGAACGAGCAGTACTTC
- | TRBD1 | TRBJ1-6 | TRBV5-4 | CASSTGQGIQSPLHF | TGTGCCAGCAGCACGGGACAGGGAATACAATCACCCCTCCACTTT
- | - | TRBJ2-5 | TRBV21-1 | CASSKELAGGPQETQYF | TGTGCCAGCAGCAAAGAACTAGCGGGGGGCCCACAAGAGACCCAGTACTTC
- | - | TRBJ1-1 | TRBV2 | CASSENLSTEAFF | TGTGCCAGCAGTGAAAATCTCAGCACTGAAGCTTTCTTT
- | TRBD1 | TRBJ2-7 | TRBV28 | CASRLPDRGYEQYF | TGTGCCAGCAGACTACCGGACAGGGGCTACGAGCAGTACTTC
- | TRBD1 | TRBJ1-2 | TRBV19 | CASSIGGQDRNYGYTF | TGTGCCAGTAGTATTGGGGGACAGGACCGTAACTATGGCTACACCTTC
- | - | TRBJ2-5 | TRBV30 | CAWKTRGFKETQYF | TGTGCCTGGAAGACTAGGGGCTTTAAAGAGACCCAGTACTTC
- | - | TRBJ1-2 | TRBV6-5 | CASSYSLQGGYGYTF | TGTGCCAGCAGTTACTCGCTTCAGGGAGGGTATGGCTACACCTTC
- | - | TRBJ2-1 | TRBV11-3 | CASSFGGPGNEQFF | TGTGCCAGCAGCTTCGGCGGGCCTGGGAATGAGCAGTTCTTC
once | - | TRBJ1-2 | TRBV28 | CASSSAAVPGYTF | TGTGCCAGCAGTTCCGCGGCCGTACCTGGCTACACCTTC
once | - | TRBJ2-2 | TRBV5-1 | CASSPGEFTGELFF | TGCGCCAGCAGCCCCGGGGAGTTTACCGGGGAGCTGTTTTTT
- | - | TRBJ1-2 | TRBV19 | CASRPRTDNGYGYTF | TGTGCCAGTCGACCGAGGACAGACAACGGCTATGGCTACACCTTC
- | - | TRBJ2-7 | TRBV7-9 | CASSLASGGRRSYEQYF | TGTGCCAGCAGCTTAGCATCCGGGGGACGTCGCTCCTACGAGCAGTACTTC
- | TRBD1 | TRBJ2-7 | TRBV27 | CASSGAGGGIYEQYF | TGTGCCAGCAGCGGAGCAGGGGGCGGAATCTACGAGCAGTACTTC
- | - | TRBJ1-5 | TRBV7-9 | CASSLGGGNQPQHF | TGTGCCAGCAGCTTAGGGGGGGGCAATCAGCCCCAGCATTTT
- | - | TRBJ1-2 | TRBV3-1/TRBV3-2 | CASSQGRTVVYGYTF | TGTGCCAGCAGCCAAGGGCGGACAGTCGTCTATGGCTACACCTTC
- | TRBD1 | TRBJ1-2 | TRBV18 | CASSPRTGATIYGYTF | TGTGCCAGCTCACCACGAACAGGGGCCACAATCTATGGCTACACCTTC
once | TRBD2 | TRBJ2-1 | TRBV5-4 | CASILAGDKGNEQFF | TGTGCCAGCATCCTAGCGGGAGATAAGGGAAATGAGCAGTTCTTC
few | - | TRBJ1-1 | TRBV5-1 | CASSLVPRDTEAFF | TGCGCCAGCAGCTTGGTGCCGAGGGACACTGAAGCTTTCTTT
- | TRBD2 | TRBJ2-1 | TRBV15 | CATSREASGMLSNEQFF | TGTGCCACCAGCAGAGAGGCTAGCGGGATGTTAAGTAATGAGCAGTTCTTC
- | TRBD1 | TRBJ2-7 | TRBV11-3 | CASSQYSGTGSEQYF | TGTGCCAGCAGCCAGTACTCCGGGACAGGGAGCGAGCAGTACTTC
- | - | TRBJ1-2 | TRBV2 | CASVMEAGYTF | TGTGCCAGCGTGATGGAGGCTGGCTACACCTTC
- | - | TRBJ2-7 | TRBV5-1 | CASSLDGIGEQYF | TGCGCCAGCAGCTTGGACGGGATAGGGGAGCAGTACTTC
- | - | TRBJ1-1 | TRBV3-1/TRBV3-2 | CASSQAALNLGAFF | TGTGCCAGCAGCCAAGCCGCTTTGAACCTAGGAGCTTTCTTT
once | - | TRBJ1-4 | TRBV3-1/TRBV3-2 | CASSPTGINEKLFF | TGTGCCAGCAGCCCAACCGGGATAAATGAAAAACTGTTTTTT